This is a list of T cell receptor beta chains from one sample in a study of blood T cell repertoires in COVID-19. TCRdb keeps only in-frame clones here, not all; method: immunoSEQ multiplex PCR. In the table there are hundreds of thousands of clones, 70% to 90% of which are singletons. The sample taken for sequencing was peripheral blood. The source of these receptors is a woman in her 50s with COVID-19, enrolled during active disease. CDR3s include the opening cysteine and the closing phenylalanine or tryptophan. A D gene is named only where the DNA matches it firmly.

>TRBJ1-1|TRBV14|-
CASSFQGYGEAFF
>TRBJ1-4|TRBV6-6|TRBD1
CASSLQGADEKLFF
>TRBJ2-1|TRBV6-1|-
CASSEAWGSYNEQFF
>TRBJ1-1|TRBV7-9|-
CATGLPDTEAFF
>TRBJ1-3|TRBV4-1|-
CASSQIHGISGNTIYF
>TRBJ2-7|TRBV13|-
CASSARVSYEQYF
>TRBJ1-1|TRBV19|-
CASSIMLGARTEAFF
>TRBJ1-1|TRBV19|-
CASAGVGSEAFF
>TRBJ2-7|TRBV5-1|TRBD2
CASSLSPRTSLEQYF
>TRBJ1-4|TRBV28|-
CASSLGGDPFF
>TRBJ1-2|TRBV5-1|TRBD1
CASSLQGALGGYTF
>TRBJ2-5|TRBV25-1|TRBD2
CASSDPGLAEETQYF
>TRBJ1-2|TRBV28|TRBD1
CASSFGQGVGHTF
>TRBJ1-2|TRBV6-2/TRBV6-3|TRBD1
CASSFPAGGDYGYTF
>TRBJ2-3|TRBV10-1|-
CASSGLGPTDTQYF
>TRBJ1-5|TRBV2|-
CASSDHSYQPQHF
>TRBJ1-4|TRBV18|-
CASSLYSENEKLFF
>TRBJ1-2|TRBV29-1|-
CSVEDTVGNGYTF
>TRBJ2-7|TRBV2|-
CASSVAGGFYPYEQYF
>TRBJ2-3|TRBV28|TRBD1
CASSLAGGATDTQYF
>TRBJ1-2|TRBV6-1|-
CASIGQTLNYGYTF
>TRBJ2-7|TRBV5-1|TRBD1
CASSGDRGQYEQYF
>TRBJ2-3|TRBV5-1|TRBD1
CASRSGGPLDTQYF
>TRBJ2-3|TRBV1|-
CTSSPDRQNTDTQYF